This T cell receptor (beta chain) was profiled in a study of T cells in Graves' hyperthyroidism and ophthalmopathy. The CDR3 is 11 amino acids. The germline V and J ends were trimmed by 5 bases and 7 bases, with 8 bases remaining between them. Looked up from germline, CDR1 is SGHAT and CDR2 is FQNNGV. This clonotype was recorded many times. As yet, its antigen is unknown. In making diagnoses, clinical symptoms, serum thyroxine and TRAb, thyroid ultrasound and orbital computed tomography were all used. From 9 to 10 ml of fresh peripheral blood, PBMCs were isolated. Amplified TCR beta CDR3 regions came from RNA transcripts. The HTBI primer set served for first-round RT-PCR of the TCR CDR3. A single record per CDR3 protein comes from TCRdb applying MiXCR to the multiplex PCR reads. The table records fewer than 650,000 distinct CDR3 sequences, approximately 14% of them present only once. General study results and limits: In blood, most of the thyroid clonotypes expanded above 0.001 were also present.

The sample consisted of blood. The chain joins TRBV11-2 to TRBJ2-5; D gene unclear. This clonotype originated in a woman between 40 and 55 years old with Graves' ophthalmopathy. The CDR3 region has the DNA TGTGCCAGCAGCGCCACGAGGACCCAGTACTTC. Its translation: CASSATRTQYF.